This T cell receptor beta chain was recovered during a study of beta chain features in type 1 diabetes. Study background: Examination spanned 90 million to 140 million sorted cells from all samples. Whole-study results and caveats: TCRB CDR3s were moderately but significantly shorter in Type 1 diabetes patients in all four CD4+ subsets. Amplification by PCR could prefer shorter templates, with the same effect in patients and controls.

As every portion of the isolated RNA was reverse transcribed, the sequencing read expressed TCRB transcripts. Data came from immunoSEQ multiplex PCR; TCRdb stores just in-frame clones and leaves some out. The table shows about 160,000 clones, with just over 8% occurring only once. This clone showed up just a few times. What it binds is unknown. Germline V CDR1 and CDR2: SGHNT, YENEEA. V lost 1 base and J 7 bases, leaving 10 bases between the germline ends. The CDR3 covers 13 residues. Sorted CD4+ subsets: naive, central memory, regulatory, stem cell-like memory (CD45RO/CCR7/CD25/CD127/CD95/CD27 panel). Sorting gave populations that all exceeded 98% purity.

This clonotype originated in a woman under 30 with type 1 diabetes. The rearrangement uses TRBV11-3 and TRBJ2-5; unclear D gene. The sequenced material came from central memory CD4+ T cells from blood. The CDR3 here is CASSLGPAGTQYF. Here the CDR3 DNA reads TGTGCCAGCAGCTTAGGTCCCGCCGGGACCCAGTACTTC. The full variable domain, rest sourced from reference TRBV11-3 and TRBJ2-5, is EAGVVQSPRYKIIEKKQPVAFWCNPISGHNTLYWYLQNLGQGPELLIRYENEEAVDDSQLPKDRFSAERLKGVDSTLKIQPAELGDSAVYLCASSLGPAGTQYFGPGTRLLVL.